This T cell receptor beta chain is drawn from a study of T cell responses to AZD1222 COVID-19 vaccine. TCRdb's copy holds only in-frame clones and misses some; the assay was immunoSEQ multiplex PCR. Among some 180,000 clones listed, roughly 85% were seen once. The length of the CDR3 is 16 residues. Between the trimmed V and J ends, which lost 1 base and 1 base, there was a span of 11 bases. Germline CDR1 MNHEY, CDR2 SVGAGI. V is TRBV6-5 and J is TRBJ1-3, with D maybe TRBD1 (6 bases). The sample consisted of peripheral blood, taken 28 days after the second AZD1222 dose. This TCR was recovered from an adult who received the AZD1222 COVID-19 vaccine. CDR3 sequence reads: CASSYLQGGSGNTIYF. Here the CDR3 DNA reads TGTGCCAGCAGTTACTTACAGGGTGGGTCTGGAAACACCATATATTTT.